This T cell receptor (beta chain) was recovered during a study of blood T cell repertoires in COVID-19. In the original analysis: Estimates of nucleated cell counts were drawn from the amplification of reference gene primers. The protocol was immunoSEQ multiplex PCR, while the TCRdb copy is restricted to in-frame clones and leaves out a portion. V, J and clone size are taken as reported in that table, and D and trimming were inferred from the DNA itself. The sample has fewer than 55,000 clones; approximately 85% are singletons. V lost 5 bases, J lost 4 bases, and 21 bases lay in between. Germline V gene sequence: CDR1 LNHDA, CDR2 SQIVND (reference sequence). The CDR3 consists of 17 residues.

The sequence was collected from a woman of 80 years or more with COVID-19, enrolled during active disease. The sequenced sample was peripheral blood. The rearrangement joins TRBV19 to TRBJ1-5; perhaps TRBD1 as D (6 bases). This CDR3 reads CASSPGTRGTLNQPQHF. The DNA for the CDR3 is TGTGCCAGTAGTCCCGGGACCAGGGGTACCCTAAATCAGCCCCAGCATTTT.